This is a list of T cell receptor beta chains from one sample in a study of blood T cell repertoires in COVID-19. Measured with immunoSEQ multiplex PCR; TCRdb has only the in-frame clones, and not every one. The repertoire holds roughly 250,000 clones, roughly 82% seen once, with 4.5% to 6% in the top ten. The specimen was peripheral blood. The receptor set was obtained from a woman aged 80 or older with active or convalescent COVID-19. Both conserved end residues are part of each CDR3. D genes are given only for firm matches. The size entry is marked missing in some rows and otherwise reads once, few, many or a size class.

j_call | clone_size | d_call | v_call | cdr3_nt | cdr3_aa
TRBJ1-6 | . | TRBD1 | TRBV14 | TGTGCCAGCAGCCAAGACTCGGGACAGAGCTATAATTCACCCCTCCACTTT | CASSQDSGQSYNSPLHF
TRBJ2-2 | . | . | TRBV6-2/TRBV6-3 | TGTGCCAGCAGCCGCGCGGGGCAGAACACCGGGGAGCTGTTTTTT | CASSRAGQNTGELFF
TRBJ2-3 | . | TRBD2 | TRBV5-6 | TGTGCCAGCAGCTACCGGACTAGCGGGGGAACAGATACGCAGTATTTT | CASSYRTSGGTDTQYF
TRBJ2-6 | . | . | TRBV19 | TGTGCCAGTAGTTCGGACTGGGCTGGGGCCAACGTCCTGACTTTC | CASSSDWAGANVLTF
TRBJ1-5 | . | TRBD1 | TRBV30 | TGTGCCTGGAGTCCCGGGACAGGGGGCGTGAGCAATCAGCCCCAGCATTTT | CAWSPGTGGVSNQPQHF
TRBJ2-6 | . | . | TRBV3-1/TRBV3-2 | TGTGCCAGCAGCCCGGTACCTGTGAGCTCTGGGGCCAACGTCCTGACTTTC | CASSPVPVSSGANVLTF
TRBJ1-2 | . | TRBD1 | TRBV10-3 | TGTGCCATCAGACAGGGGGCGAGCTATGGCTACACCTTC | CAIRQGASYGYTF
TRBJ1-4 | . | . | TRBV7-8 | TGTGCCAGCAGCTTAGGCGCGGTGAATGAAAAACTGTTTTTT | CASSLGAVNEKLFF
TRBJ1-2 | . | TRBD1 | TRBV5-1 | TGCGCCAGCAGACCGGGGACAGGGGAAAACTATGGCTACACCTTC | CASRPGTGENYGYTF
TRBJ2-1 | . | TRBD1 | TRBV27 | TGTGCCAGCAGGGGACAGGGGTACAATGAGCAGTTCTTC | CASRGQGYNEQFF
TRBJ2-1 | . | . | TRBV5-1 | TGCGCCAGCAGCTCGGCGGGGGCTTCCTACAATGAGCAGTTCTTC | CASSSAGASYNEQFF
TRBJ2-1 | few | TRBD1 | TRBV29-1 | TGCAGCGTTCCAACCGGGACAGGGGGCAATGAGCAGTTCTTC | CSVPTGTGGNEQFF
TRBJ1-2 | . | . | TRBV5-8 | TGTGCCAGCAGCAAGCAGGGGAACGACTATGGCTACACCTTC | CASSKQGNDYGYTF
TRBJ2-5 | . | . | TRBV11-1 | TGTGCCAGCAGCTTAGTGAATATAGACCAAGAGACCCAGTACTTC | CASSLVNIDQETQYF
TRBJ1-2 | . | TRBD1 | TRBV19 | TGTGCCAGTAGTCCATTACCCGGGACAGGGGGCGCCGGGGTACGTGGCTACACCTTC | CASSPLPGTGGAGVRGYTF
TRBJ1-2 | few | . | TRBV11-2 | TGTGCCAGCAGCTTATTAGTTAACTATGGCTACACCTTC | CASSLLVNYGYTF
TRBJ2-3 | . | TRBD2 | TRBV23-1 | TGCGCCAGCAGACATGCGGGGGAGCGTTTAGAAGATACGCAGTATTTT | CASRHAGERLEDTQYF
TRBJ2-3 | . | . | TRBV3-1/TRBV3-2 | TGTGCCAGCAGCCAAGATTATCTCATAGCGCTGGCAGATACGCAGTATTTT | CASSQDYLIALADTQYF
TRBJ2-3 | few | TRBD2 | TRBV7-2 | TGTGCCAGCAGCTTTGGTCCTAGCGGGACCTTGGTAGATACGCAGTATTTT | CASSFGPSGTLVDTQYF
TRBJ2-7 | . | . | TRBV7-2 | TGTGCCAGCAGCTTAGGTTTTGGAGGTCTGAGAGAGCAGTACTTC | CASSLGFGGLREQYF
TRBJ1-4 | . | . | TRBV28 | TGTGCCAGCAGGCCGTCAGGGGTTCTCGCTAATGAAAAACTGTTTTTT | CASRPSGVLANEKLFF
TRBJ1-3 | . | TRBD1 | TRBV18 | TGTGCCAGCTCACCGCGGCTCCCGGGACAGCGTTTCTCTGGAAACACCATATATTTT | CASSPRLPGQRFSGNTIYF
TRBJ2-5 | . | TRBD2 | TRBV5-4 | TGTGCCAGCAGCTTAACGACGGGGGGTGGGGAGACCCAGTACTTC | CASSLTTGGGETQYF
TRBJ2-5 | . | TRBD2 | TRBV2 | TGTGCCAGCAGTCTTAGCGGGGGGGTCGGTGAGACCCAGTACTTC | CASSLSGGVGETQYF
TRBJ2-7 | . | TRBD2 | TRBV10-2 | TGCGCCAGCAGGAAACCGGGACTAGACACCTACGAGCAGTACTTC | CASRKPGLDTYEQYF
TRBJ2-3 | . | TRBD2 | TRBV6-2/TRBV6-3 | TGTGCCAGCAGTCGTACCAGTTTAGCGGGGTTAACAGATACGCAGTATTTT | CASSRTSLAGLTDTQYF
TRBJ1-6 | . | . | TRBV7-2 | TGTGCCAGCAGCTTAAGGGCGGGGAATTCACCCCTCCACTTT | CASSLRAGNSPLHF
TRBJ2-2 | . | TRBD2 | TRBV24-1 | TGTGCCACCAGTGGCTACATGGGACTAGCGGGAGATGACGGGGAGCTGTTTTTT | CATSGYMGLAGDDGELFF
TRBJ1-5 | . | . | TRBV19 | TGTGCCAGTAGTATTAGGGCGGGTTTACAGCCCCAGCATTTT | CASSIRAGLQPQHF
TRBJ1-1 | . | . | TRBV11-2 | TGTGCCAGCAGCGCCCAGGGAGGCGCTTTCTTT | CASSAQGGAFF
TRBJ2-1 | . | . | TRBV30 | TGTGCCTGGAGCCGAGATTTGGATGAGCAGTTCTTC | CAWSRDLDEQFF
TRBJ2-5 | . | . | TRBV5-1 | TGCGCCAGCAAGGGGGGGGCCTTTCAAGAGACCCAGTACTTC | CASKGGAFQETQYF
TRBJ2-1 | . | TRBD2 | TRBV19 | TGTGCCAGTAGATCAACGGCGGGGGGCTTATACAATGAGCAGTTCTTC | CASRSTAGGLYNEQFF
TRBJ1-4 | few | . | TRBV5-1 | TGCGCCAGCAGCTTGGATGACGGCGGGAAACTGTTTTTT | CASSLDDGGKLFF
TRBJ1-5 | . | . | TRBV30 | TGTGCCTGGAGTACAGGGAGCAATCAGCCCCAGCATTTT | CAWSTGSNQPQHF
TRBJ1-2 | . | . | TRBV28 | TGTGCCAGCAGTTTAACCAGGGTTGGGGGCTACACCTTC | CASSLTRVGGYTF
TRBJ1-1 | . | TRBD1 | TRBV5-6 | TGTGCCAGCAGCTCGAACGGACAGGCAAACACTGAAGCTTTCTTT | CASSSNGQANTEAFF
TRBJ1-2 | . | . | TRBV2 | TGTGCCGGCGCCAGACTTAGAGACTATGGCTACACCTTC | CAGARLRDYGYTF
TRBJ1-2 | . | TRBD1 | TRBV2 | TGTGCCAGCAGTGAAGCGATGACAGGGTCCGGCTACACCTTC | CASSEAMTGSGYTF
TRBJ2-7 | . | . | TRBV2 | TGTGCCAGCACGGGCTGGGGAGCCCCCTACGAGCAGTACTTC | CASTGWGAPYEQYF
TRBJ1-1 | . | . | TRBV5-6 | TGTGCCAGCAGCTTTATCCGGGGAACTGAAGCTTTCTTT | CASSFIRGTEAFF
TRBJ1-2 | few | . | TRBV10-3 | TGTGCCATCAGCCGTGTGGGCTGGTACACCTTC | CAISRVGWYTF
TRBJ2-1 | . | . | TRBV4-1 | TGCGCCAGCAGCCAACCCCAGCGAGGGAATGAGCAGTTCTTC | CASSQPQRGNEQFF
TRBJ1-5 | few | TRBD1 | TRBV19 | TGTGCCACCCAAATTGGGACAGGCAATCAGCCCCAGCATTTT | CATQIGTGNQPQHF
TRBJ1-1 | . | . | TRBV5-4 | TGTGCCAGCAGCTTGGATGGGGGCGCTGGCACTGAAGCTTTCTTT | CASSLDGGAGTEAFF